The 11 T cell receptor beta chains below were found in one sample sequenced in a study of human T cells and chemical hapten exposure. TCRdb recomputed calls from the RACE reads with MiXCR, one row per CDR3 protein. Among fewer than 55,000 distinct CDR3 sequences listed, 9.9% were seen once. As to time point: patch test 3, about 24 weeks after DPC sensitization. Treatment here: therapeutic diphenylcyclopropenone sensitization with weekly scalp DPC. The sequenced sample was whole blood, obtained in connection with sensitization to the hapten diphenylcyclopropenone (DPC). The receptors were gathered from a woman aged 40 to 49 with alopecia areata. Some clones in this sample may be carry-over from other donors' samples.

In this sample, this clonotype turned up many times. The chain combines TRBV6-2 or TRBV6-3 with TRBJ1-2; 9 positions agree with TRBD1. This CDR3 region has 11 residues. V trimming: 7 bases; J trimming: 7 bases; junction bases outside the gene matches: 1. Germline CDR1 and CDR2: MNHEY and SVGEGT. The CDR3 DNA sequence: TGTGCCAGCAACAGGGGGCTTGGCTACACCTTC. Translating gives CASNRGLGYTF.

This clonotype was observed a few times. V is TRBV30 and J is TRBJ1-1; unclear D gene. In germline, CDR1 is GTSNPN, CDR2 SVGIG (reference sequence). Trimming took 5 bases from V and 3 from J, leaving 13 bases between them. This CDR3 is built from 13 residues. The DNA of the CDR3 is TGTGCCTGGGCGAGGATGTCATACACTGAAGCTTTCTTT. As protein: CAWARMSYTEAFF.

This clonotype was observed at least ten times. CDR3 sequence reads: CSVGGYTF. The DNA of the CDR3 is TGCAGCGTTGGAGGCTACACCTTC. The chain has TRBV29-1 and TRBJ1-2; D remains ambiguous. Germline loops: CDR1 SQVTM, CDR2 ANQGSEA. V gave up 4 bases and J gave up 8 bases, with 2 bases separating them. The CDR3 totals 8 residues.

In its sample, this clonotype was seen many times. V usage is TRBV4-1 and J usage is TRBJ2-7; 8 bases are shared with TRBD1. Trimming cost V 0 bases and J 3 bases; bases outside gene matches: 4. The CDR3 extends over 15 amino acids. In germline, CDR1 is MGHRA, CDR2 YSYEKL. The CDR3 spells CASSQEETGDYEQYF. The CDR3 nucleotides read TGCGCCAGCAGCCAAGAGGAGACAGGGGACTACGAGCAGTACTTC.

This clonotype occurred a few times. V is TRBV7-9 and J is TRBJ1-6, with 10 bases matching TRBD1. The length of the CDR3 is 14 residues. V gave up 1 base and J gave up 11 bases; unmatched junction bases: 2. CDR1 SEHNR and CDR2 FQNEAQ come from the germline V gene (reference sequence). Written as DNA, the CDR3 is TGTGCCAGCAGCTTAGGGGACAGGGGTCCACCCCTCCACTTT. Its protein is CASSLGDRGPPLHF.

This clonotype was recorded at least ten times. The genes are TRBV6-2 or TRBV6-3 and TRBJ2-7; D is ambiguous. With 6 bases removed from V and 1 base from J, the gap between germline ends came to 7 bases. This CDR3 is built from 12 residues. Germline assignment: CDR1 MNHEY and CDR2 SVGEGT. In DNA, the CDR3 is TGTGCCAGCAGCACCGAATCCTACGAGCAGTACTTC. Residues: CASSTESYEQYF.

This chain joins TRBV6-1 and TRBJ2-3; maybe TRBD2 (5 bases). The V end lost 5 bases, the J end lost 4 bases, and 13 bases lay between the germline ends. The CDR3 is made up of 14 amino acids. The germline CDR1 and CDR2 sequences are MNHNS and SASEGT. CDR3 region: CASSRTETADTQYF. CDR3 nucleotides: TGTGCCAGCAGTCGGACTGAAACGGCAGATACGCAGTATTTT.

This clonotype appeared many times. This rearrangement joins TRBV4-2 to TRBJ2-1; no reliable D call. The CDR3 loop spans 13 amino acids. Germline V gives CDR1 LGHNA, CDR2 YNFKEQ. Trimming left V 1 base short and J 8 bases short, with 9 bases between. CDR3 sequence (DNA): TGTGCCAGCAGCCAAGTACACTCCGATGAGCAGTTCTTC. The encoded protein is CASSQVHSDEQFF.

This clonotype was seen only a few times. The gene calls are TRBV7-9 and TRBJ1-4; D ambiguous. In germline, CDR1 is SEHNR, CDR2 FQNEAQ (reference sequence). The CDR3 is made up of 13 amino acids. Trimming cost V 0 bases and J 9 bases, with 8 bases left between them. CDR3 DNA sequence: TGTGCCAGCAGCTTAGCGCCTGGGCAAAAACTGTTTTTT. The encoded protein is CASSLAPGQKLFF.

The chain combines TRBV12-2 with TRBJ2-7; TRBD1 reflects the table's D call only, with no check against the DNA. TRBV12-2 is a documented pseudogene. This CDR3 has 15 amino acids. The CDR3 reads CASRTGQDLSYEQYF. For the CDR3, the DNA is TGTGCAAGTCGCACGGGACAGGACCTCTCCTACGAGCAGTACTTC.

This chain uses TRBV18 with TRBJ1-5, with 9 bases that match TRBD1. V was clipped by 6 bases and J by 6 bases; unmatched bases: 6. Germline V gene sequence: CDR1 KGHSH, CDR2 LQKENI. This CDR3 spans 14 amino acids. For the CDR3, the DNA is TGTGCCAGCTCTTCGGGGACAGGGACTCAGCCCCAGCATTTT. Residues: CASSSGTGTQPQHF. The entire variable domain, with the rest obtained from reference TRBV18 and TRBJ1-5, is as follows: NAGVMQNPRHLVRRRGQEARLRCSPMKGHSHVYWYRQLPEEGLKFMVYLQKENIIDESGMPKERFSAEFPKEGPSILRIQQVVRGDSAAYFCASSSGTGTQPQHFGDGTRLSIL.